This note documents a single T cell receptor beta chain sequence. The data were obtained in a study of blood T cell repertoires in COVID-19. Study in general: PBMCs, B-cell-depleted T cells, or T cells provided the cDNA or gDNA that made up the material.

Sequencing used immunoSEQ multiplex PCR; TCRdb keeps in-frame clones, though not all of them. The sample includes approximately 29,000 clones, 85% to 95% of them seen just once. Germline V lookup: CDR1 SGHVS, CDR2 FNYEAQ. V lost 5 bases to trimming and J lost 8 bases, with 15 bases between them. The CDR3 runs 13 residues. Sequencing used peripheral blood. The source of this sequence is a woman in her 70s with COVID-19, enrolled during active disease. The rearrangement links TRBV7-6 to TRBJ1-1, with D perhaps TRBD1 (5 bases). The CDR3 sequence: CASSQSRVGEAFF. For the CDR3, the DNA is TGTGCCAGCAGCCAAAGCAGGGTAGGAGAAGCTTTCTTT.